This TCR beta chain emerged from a study of T cell responses to AZD1222 COVID-19 vaccine. Regarding the study as a whole: Donors skewed white British and female; clonal diversity was possibly underestimated.

Profiled with immunoSEQ multiplex PCR; TCRdb holds only in-frame clones, not every one. In the table there are some 74,000 clones, about 90% of which are singletons. The CDR3 is made up of 12 amino acids. Germline V gene data show CDR1 as SGHRS and CDR2 as YFSETQ. V lost 6 bases and J 10 bases, leaving 14 bases between the germline ends. About this clone: Antigen unknown.

The chain is built from TRBV5-1 and TRBJ2-1; maybe TRBD2 (6 bases). This specimen consisted of peripheral blood, obtained 28 days after the second AZD1222 dose. This sequence was found in an adult who received the AZD1222 COVID-19 vaccine. This CDR3 reads CASTLGGPEQFF. For the CDR3, the DNA is TGCGCCAGCACCCTGGGGGGTCCAGAGCAGTTCTTC. Complete variable domain (other parts from reference TRBV5-1 and TRBJ2-1): KAGVTQTPRYLIKTRGQQVTLSCSPISGHRSVSWYQQTPGQGLQFLFEYFSETQRNKGNFPGRFSGRQFSNSRSEMNVSTLELGDSALYLCASTLGGPEQFFGPGTRLTVL.